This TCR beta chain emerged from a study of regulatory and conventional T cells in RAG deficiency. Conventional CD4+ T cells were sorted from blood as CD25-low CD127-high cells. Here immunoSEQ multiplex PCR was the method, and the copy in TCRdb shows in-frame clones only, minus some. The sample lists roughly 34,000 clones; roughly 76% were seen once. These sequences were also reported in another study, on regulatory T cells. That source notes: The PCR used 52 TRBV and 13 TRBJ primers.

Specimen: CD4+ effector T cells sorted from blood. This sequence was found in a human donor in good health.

This CDR3 reads CASSRAGGAVNTEAFF. In DNA, the CDR3 is TGTGCCAGCTCACGGGCAGGGGGCGCCGTGAACACTGAAGCTTTCTTT. J is TRBJ1-1 and V is TRBV18, with 8 bases that match TRBD1. There are 16 residues in the CDR3. CDR1 and CDR2 (germline): KGHSH, LQKENI. After removal of 4 bases from V and 0 bases from J, the junction contained 7 bases not matched to a gene. Full variable domain (remainder filled in from reference TRBV18 and TRBJ1-1): NAGVMQNPRHLVRRRGQEARLRCSPMKGHSHVYWYRQLPEEGLKFMVYLQKENIIDESGMPKERFSAEFPKEGPSILRIQQVVRGDSAAYFCASSRAGGAVNTEAFFGQGTRLTVV.